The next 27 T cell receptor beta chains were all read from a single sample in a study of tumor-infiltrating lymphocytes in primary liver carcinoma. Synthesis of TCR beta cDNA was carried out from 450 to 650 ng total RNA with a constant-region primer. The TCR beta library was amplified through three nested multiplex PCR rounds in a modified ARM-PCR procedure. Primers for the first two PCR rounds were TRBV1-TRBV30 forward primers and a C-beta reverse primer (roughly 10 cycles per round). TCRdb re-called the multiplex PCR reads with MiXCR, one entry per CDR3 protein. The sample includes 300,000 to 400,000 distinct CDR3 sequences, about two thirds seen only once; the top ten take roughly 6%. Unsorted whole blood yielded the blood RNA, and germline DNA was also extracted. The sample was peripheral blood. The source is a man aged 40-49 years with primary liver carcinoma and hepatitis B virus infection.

CDR3 coding DNA: TGCGCCAGCAGCCCCCAGGGGAATAACAATCAGCCCCAGCATTTT. It translates to CASSPQGNNNQPQHF. The chain is built from TRBV4-1 and TRBJ1-5, with D perhaps TRBD1 (6 bases). Germline V gene lookup returns CDR1 MGHRA and CDR2 YSYEKL. This CDR3 has 15 residues. Trimming took 4 bases from V and 3 from J, leaving 13 bases between them.

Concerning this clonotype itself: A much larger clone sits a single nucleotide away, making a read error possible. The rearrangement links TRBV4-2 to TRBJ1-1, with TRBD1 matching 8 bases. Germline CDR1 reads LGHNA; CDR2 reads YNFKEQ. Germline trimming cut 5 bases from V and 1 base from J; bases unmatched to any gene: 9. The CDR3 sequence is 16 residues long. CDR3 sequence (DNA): TGTGCCAGCAGCAGAACCGGGACAGGCCAGAACACTGAAGCTTTCTTT. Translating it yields CASSRTGTGQNTEAFF.

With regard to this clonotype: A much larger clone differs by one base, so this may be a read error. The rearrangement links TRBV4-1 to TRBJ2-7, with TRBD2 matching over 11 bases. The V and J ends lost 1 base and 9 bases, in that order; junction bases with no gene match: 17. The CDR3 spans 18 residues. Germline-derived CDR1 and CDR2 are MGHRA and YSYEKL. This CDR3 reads CASSQGLRLATSGTRQYF. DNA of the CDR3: TGCGCCAGCAGCCAAGGCTTGCGTCTGGCGACTAGCGGGACTCGGCAGTACTTC.

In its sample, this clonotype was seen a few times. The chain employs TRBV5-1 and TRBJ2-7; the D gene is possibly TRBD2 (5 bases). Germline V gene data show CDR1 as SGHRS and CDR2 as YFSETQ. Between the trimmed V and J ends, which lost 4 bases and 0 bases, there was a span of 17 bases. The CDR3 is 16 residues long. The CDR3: CASSEGPGALSYEQYF. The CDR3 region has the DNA TGCGCCAGCAGCGAGGGCCCCGGAGCGCTCTCCTACGAGCAGTACTTC.

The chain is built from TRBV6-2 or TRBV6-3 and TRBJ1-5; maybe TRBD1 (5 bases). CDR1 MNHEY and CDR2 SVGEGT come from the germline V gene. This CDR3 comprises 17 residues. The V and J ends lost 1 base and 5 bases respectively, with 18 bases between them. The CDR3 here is CASSYYGHIDYDQPQHF. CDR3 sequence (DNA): TGTGCCAGCAGTTACTACGGACATATAGATTATGATCAGCCCCAGCATTTT.

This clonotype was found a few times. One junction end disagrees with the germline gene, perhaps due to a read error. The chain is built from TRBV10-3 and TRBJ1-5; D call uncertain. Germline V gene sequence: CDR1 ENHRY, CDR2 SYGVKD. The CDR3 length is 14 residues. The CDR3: CVISEWDSNQPQHF. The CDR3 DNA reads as TGTGTCATCAGTGAGTGGGATAGCAATCAGCCCCAGCATTTT.

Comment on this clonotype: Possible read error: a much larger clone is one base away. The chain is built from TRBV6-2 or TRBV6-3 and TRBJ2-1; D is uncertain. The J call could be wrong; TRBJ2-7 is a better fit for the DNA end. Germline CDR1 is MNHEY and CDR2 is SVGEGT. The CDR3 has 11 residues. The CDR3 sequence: CASRKGGEQYF. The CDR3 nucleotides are TGTGCCAGCAGAAAGGGTGGTGAGCAGTACTTC.

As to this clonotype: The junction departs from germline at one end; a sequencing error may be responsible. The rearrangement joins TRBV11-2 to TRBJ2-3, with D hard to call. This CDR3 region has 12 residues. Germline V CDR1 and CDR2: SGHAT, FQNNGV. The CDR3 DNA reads TGTGCCAGTAGCTTAGACCTAGATATGCAGTATTTT. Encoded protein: CASSLDLDMQYF.

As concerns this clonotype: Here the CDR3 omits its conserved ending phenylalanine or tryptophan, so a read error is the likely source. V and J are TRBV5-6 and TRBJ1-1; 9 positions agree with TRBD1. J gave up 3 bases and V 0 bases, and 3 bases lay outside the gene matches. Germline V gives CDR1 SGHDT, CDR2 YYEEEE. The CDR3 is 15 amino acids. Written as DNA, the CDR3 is TGTGCCAGCAGCTTGGAGACAGGGGGAGACACTGAAGCTTTCTCT. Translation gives CASSLETGGDTEAFS.

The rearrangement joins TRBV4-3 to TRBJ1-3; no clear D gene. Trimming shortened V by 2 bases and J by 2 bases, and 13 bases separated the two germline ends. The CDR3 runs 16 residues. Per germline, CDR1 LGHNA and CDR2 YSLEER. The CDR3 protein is CASSQSHQDPGNTIYF. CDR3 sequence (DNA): TGCGCCAGCAGCCAATCACACCAGGACCCTGGAAACACCATATATTTT.

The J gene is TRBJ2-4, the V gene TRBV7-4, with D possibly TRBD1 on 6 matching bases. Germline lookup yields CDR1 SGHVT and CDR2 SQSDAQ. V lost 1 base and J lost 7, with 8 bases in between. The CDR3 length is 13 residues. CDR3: CASSLDRENIQYF. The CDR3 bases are TGTGCCAGCAGCTTAGACAGGGAGAACATTCAGTACTTC.

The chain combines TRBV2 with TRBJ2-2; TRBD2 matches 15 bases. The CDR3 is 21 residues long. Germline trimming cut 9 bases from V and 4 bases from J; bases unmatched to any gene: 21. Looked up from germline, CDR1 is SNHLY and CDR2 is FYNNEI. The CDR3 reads CASSLHQPGLAGGFGTGELFF. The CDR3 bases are TGTGCCAGTTCACTTCACCAGCCGGGACTAGCGGGAGGATTTGGCACCGGGGAGCTGTTTTTT.

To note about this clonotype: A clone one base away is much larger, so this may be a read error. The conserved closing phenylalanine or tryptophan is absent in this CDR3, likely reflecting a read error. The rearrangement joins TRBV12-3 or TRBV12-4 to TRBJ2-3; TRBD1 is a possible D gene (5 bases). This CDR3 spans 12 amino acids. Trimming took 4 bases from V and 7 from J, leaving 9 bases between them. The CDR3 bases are TGTGCCAGCAGTTCTCAGGGAAATACGCAGTATTGT. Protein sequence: CASSSQGNTQYC.

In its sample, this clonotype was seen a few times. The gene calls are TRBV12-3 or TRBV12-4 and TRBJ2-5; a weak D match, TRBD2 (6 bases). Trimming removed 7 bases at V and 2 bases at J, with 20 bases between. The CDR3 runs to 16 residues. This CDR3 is CASTSEGRDFQETQYF. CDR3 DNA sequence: TGTGCCAGCACATCGGAGGGCAGGGACTTTCAAGAGACCCAGTACTTC.

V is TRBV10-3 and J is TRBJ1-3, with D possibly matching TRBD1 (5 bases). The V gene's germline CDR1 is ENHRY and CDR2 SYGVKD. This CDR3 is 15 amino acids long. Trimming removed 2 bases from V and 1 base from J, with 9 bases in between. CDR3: CAISEQDISGNTIYF. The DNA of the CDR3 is TGTGCCATCAGTGAGCAGGACATTTCTGGAAACACCATATATTTT.

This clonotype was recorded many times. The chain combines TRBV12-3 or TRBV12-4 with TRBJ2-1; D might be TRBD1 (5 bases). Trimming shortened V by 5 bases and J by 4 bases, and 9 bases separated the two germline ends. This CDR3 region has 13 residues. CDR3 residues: CASSATEYNEQFF. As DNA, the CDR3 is TGTGCCAGCAGTGCGACAGAGTACAATGAGCAGTTCTTC.

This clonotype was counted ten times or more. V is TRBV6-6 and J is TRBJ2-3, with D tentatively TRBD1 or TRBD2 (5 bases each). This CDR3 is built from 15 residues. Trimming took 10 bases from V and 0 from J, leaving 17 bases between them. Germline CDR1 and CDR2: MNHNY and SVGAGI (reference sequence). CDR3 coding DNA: TGTGCCACCACCCCCCGGGGCCCTAGCACAGATACGCAGTATTTT. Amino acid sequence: CATTPRGPSTDTQYF.

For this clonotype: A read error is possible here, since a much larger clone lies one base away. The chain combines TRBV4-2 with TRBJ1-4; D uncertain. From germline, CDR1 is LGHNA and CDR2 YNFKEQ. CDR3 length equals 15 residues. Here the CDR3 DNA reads TGTACCAGCAGCCAAAATATGGGTGGAAACGAAAAACTGTTTTTT. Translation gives CTSSQNMGGNEKLFF.

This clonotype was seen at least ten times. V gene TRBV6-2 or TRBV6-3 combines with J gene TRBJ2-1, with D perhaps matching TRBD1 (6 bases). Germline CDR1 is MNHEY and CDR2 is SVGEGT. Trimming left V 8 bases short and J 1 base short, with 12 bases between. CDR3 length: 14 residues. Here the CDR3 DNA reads TGTGCCAGCGCTCTCACAGGGTCCTACAATGAGCAGTTCTTC. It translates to CASALTGSYNEQFF.

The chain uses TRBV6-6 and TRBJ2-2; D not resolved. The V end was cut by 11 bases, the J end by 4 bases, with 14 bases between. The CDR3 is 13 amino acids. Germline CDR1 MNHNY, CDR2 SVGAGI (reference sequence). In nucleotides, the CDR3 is TGTGCCGGAAGTTACTCGATCACCGGGGAGCTGTTTTTT. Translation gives CAGSYSITGELFF.

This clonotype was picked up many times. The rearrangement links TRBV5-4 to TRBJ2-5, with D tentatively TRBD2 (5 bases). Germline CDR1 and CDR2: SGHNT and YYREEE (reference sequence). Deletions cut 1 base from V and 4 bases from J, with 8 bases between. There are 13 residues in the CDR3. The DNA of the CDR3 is TGTGCCAGCAGCTTGCCAGGACTAGAGACCCAGTACTTC. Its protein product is CASSLPGLETQYF.

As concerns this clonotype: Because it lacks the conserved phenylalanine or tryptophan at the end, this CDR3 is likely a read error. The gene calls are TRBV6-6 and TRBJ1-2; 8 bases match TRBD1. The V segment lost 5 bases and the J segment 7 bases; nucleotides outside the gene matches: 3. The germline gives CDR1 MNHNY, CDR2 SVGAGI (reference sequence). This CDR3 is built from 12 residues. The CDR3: CASSPGQGGYTL. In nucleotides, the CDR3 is TGTGCCAGCAGTCCCGGACAGGGTGGCTACACCTTG.

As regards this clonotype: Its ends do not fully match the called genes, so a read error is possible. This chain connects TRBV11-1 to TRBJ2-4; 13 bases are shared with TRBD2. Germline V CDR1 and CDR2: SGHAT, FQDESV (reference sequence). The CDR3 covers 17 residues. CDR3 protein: CASSFSGTSGTKNIQHF. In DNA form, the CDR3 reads TGTGCCAGCAGCTTTTCCGGGACTAGCGGGACCAAAAACATTCAGCACTTC.

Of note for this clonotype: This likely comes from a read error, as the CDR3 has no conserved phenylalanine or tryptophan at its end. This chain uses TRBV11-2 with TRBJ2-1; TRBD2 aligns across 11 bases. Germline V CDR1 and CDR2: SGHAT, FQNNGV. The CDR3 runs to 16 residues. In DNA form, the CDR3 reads TGTGCCAGCAGCTTTAGCGGGAGGGCCTCCTACGATGAGCAGTTCTAC. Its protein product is CASSFSGRASYDEQFY.

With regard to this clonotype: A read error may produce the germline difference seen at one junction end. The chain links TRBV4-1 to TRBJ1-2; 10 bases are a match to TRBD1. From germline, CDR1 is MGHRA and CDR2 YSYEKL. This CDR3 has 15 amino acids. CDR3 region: CVSSPGQGEVWGYTF. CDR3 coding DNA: TGCGTCAGCAGCCCAGGACAGGGGGAGGTGTGGGGCTACACCTTC.

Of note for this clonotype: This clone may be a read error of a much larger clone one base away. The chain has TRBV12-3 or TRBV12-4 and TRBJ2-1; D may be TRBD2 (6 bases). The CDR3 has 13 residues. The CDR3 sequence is CASRFIAEGEQLF. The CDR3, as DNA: TGTGCCAGCAGGTTCATAGCGGAGGGTGAGCAGCTCTTC.

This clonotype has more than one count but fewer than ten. The CDR3 region is CASTSMAAGKNIQYF. The DNA for the CDR3 is TGTGCCAGCACTTCCATGGCGGCCGGCAAAAACATTCAGTACTTC. This chain connects TRBV6-5 to TRBJ2-4; no clear D gene. The CDR3 loop spans 15 amino acids. Germline V lookup: CDR1 MNHEY, CDR2 SVGAGI. Trimming took 7 bases from V and 3 from J, leaving 16 bases between them.